This entry features one T cell receptor (beta chain) sequence. The source of the sample is a study of T cells in Graves' hyperthyroidism and ophthalmopathy. V was pared by 2 bases and J by 6 bases, with 13 bases between. Germline CDR1 SNHLY, CDR2 FYNNEI. The CDR3 runs to 14 residues. The source material, RNA transcripts, was used to amplify TCR beta CDR3 regions. First-round RT-PCR of the TCR CDR3 relied on the HTBI primer set. TCRdb used MiXCR to reprocess the multiplex PCR reads, holding one entry per CDR3 protein. The sample gives 250,000 to 300,000 distinct CDR3 sequences, over 12% of which show up once; 30% is in the top ten.

This clonotype was sampled from a woman aged 45-60 years with Graves' hyperthyroidism that later progressed to Graves' ophthalmopathy. The sequenced material came from blood. The V gene is TRBV2, the J gene TRBJ1-1, with D possibly being TRBD1 (5 bases). The CDR3 DNA is TGTGCCAGCAGTGAAACAGGAATGGACGCTGAAGCTTTCTTT. Translated, it gives CASSETGMDAEAFF.